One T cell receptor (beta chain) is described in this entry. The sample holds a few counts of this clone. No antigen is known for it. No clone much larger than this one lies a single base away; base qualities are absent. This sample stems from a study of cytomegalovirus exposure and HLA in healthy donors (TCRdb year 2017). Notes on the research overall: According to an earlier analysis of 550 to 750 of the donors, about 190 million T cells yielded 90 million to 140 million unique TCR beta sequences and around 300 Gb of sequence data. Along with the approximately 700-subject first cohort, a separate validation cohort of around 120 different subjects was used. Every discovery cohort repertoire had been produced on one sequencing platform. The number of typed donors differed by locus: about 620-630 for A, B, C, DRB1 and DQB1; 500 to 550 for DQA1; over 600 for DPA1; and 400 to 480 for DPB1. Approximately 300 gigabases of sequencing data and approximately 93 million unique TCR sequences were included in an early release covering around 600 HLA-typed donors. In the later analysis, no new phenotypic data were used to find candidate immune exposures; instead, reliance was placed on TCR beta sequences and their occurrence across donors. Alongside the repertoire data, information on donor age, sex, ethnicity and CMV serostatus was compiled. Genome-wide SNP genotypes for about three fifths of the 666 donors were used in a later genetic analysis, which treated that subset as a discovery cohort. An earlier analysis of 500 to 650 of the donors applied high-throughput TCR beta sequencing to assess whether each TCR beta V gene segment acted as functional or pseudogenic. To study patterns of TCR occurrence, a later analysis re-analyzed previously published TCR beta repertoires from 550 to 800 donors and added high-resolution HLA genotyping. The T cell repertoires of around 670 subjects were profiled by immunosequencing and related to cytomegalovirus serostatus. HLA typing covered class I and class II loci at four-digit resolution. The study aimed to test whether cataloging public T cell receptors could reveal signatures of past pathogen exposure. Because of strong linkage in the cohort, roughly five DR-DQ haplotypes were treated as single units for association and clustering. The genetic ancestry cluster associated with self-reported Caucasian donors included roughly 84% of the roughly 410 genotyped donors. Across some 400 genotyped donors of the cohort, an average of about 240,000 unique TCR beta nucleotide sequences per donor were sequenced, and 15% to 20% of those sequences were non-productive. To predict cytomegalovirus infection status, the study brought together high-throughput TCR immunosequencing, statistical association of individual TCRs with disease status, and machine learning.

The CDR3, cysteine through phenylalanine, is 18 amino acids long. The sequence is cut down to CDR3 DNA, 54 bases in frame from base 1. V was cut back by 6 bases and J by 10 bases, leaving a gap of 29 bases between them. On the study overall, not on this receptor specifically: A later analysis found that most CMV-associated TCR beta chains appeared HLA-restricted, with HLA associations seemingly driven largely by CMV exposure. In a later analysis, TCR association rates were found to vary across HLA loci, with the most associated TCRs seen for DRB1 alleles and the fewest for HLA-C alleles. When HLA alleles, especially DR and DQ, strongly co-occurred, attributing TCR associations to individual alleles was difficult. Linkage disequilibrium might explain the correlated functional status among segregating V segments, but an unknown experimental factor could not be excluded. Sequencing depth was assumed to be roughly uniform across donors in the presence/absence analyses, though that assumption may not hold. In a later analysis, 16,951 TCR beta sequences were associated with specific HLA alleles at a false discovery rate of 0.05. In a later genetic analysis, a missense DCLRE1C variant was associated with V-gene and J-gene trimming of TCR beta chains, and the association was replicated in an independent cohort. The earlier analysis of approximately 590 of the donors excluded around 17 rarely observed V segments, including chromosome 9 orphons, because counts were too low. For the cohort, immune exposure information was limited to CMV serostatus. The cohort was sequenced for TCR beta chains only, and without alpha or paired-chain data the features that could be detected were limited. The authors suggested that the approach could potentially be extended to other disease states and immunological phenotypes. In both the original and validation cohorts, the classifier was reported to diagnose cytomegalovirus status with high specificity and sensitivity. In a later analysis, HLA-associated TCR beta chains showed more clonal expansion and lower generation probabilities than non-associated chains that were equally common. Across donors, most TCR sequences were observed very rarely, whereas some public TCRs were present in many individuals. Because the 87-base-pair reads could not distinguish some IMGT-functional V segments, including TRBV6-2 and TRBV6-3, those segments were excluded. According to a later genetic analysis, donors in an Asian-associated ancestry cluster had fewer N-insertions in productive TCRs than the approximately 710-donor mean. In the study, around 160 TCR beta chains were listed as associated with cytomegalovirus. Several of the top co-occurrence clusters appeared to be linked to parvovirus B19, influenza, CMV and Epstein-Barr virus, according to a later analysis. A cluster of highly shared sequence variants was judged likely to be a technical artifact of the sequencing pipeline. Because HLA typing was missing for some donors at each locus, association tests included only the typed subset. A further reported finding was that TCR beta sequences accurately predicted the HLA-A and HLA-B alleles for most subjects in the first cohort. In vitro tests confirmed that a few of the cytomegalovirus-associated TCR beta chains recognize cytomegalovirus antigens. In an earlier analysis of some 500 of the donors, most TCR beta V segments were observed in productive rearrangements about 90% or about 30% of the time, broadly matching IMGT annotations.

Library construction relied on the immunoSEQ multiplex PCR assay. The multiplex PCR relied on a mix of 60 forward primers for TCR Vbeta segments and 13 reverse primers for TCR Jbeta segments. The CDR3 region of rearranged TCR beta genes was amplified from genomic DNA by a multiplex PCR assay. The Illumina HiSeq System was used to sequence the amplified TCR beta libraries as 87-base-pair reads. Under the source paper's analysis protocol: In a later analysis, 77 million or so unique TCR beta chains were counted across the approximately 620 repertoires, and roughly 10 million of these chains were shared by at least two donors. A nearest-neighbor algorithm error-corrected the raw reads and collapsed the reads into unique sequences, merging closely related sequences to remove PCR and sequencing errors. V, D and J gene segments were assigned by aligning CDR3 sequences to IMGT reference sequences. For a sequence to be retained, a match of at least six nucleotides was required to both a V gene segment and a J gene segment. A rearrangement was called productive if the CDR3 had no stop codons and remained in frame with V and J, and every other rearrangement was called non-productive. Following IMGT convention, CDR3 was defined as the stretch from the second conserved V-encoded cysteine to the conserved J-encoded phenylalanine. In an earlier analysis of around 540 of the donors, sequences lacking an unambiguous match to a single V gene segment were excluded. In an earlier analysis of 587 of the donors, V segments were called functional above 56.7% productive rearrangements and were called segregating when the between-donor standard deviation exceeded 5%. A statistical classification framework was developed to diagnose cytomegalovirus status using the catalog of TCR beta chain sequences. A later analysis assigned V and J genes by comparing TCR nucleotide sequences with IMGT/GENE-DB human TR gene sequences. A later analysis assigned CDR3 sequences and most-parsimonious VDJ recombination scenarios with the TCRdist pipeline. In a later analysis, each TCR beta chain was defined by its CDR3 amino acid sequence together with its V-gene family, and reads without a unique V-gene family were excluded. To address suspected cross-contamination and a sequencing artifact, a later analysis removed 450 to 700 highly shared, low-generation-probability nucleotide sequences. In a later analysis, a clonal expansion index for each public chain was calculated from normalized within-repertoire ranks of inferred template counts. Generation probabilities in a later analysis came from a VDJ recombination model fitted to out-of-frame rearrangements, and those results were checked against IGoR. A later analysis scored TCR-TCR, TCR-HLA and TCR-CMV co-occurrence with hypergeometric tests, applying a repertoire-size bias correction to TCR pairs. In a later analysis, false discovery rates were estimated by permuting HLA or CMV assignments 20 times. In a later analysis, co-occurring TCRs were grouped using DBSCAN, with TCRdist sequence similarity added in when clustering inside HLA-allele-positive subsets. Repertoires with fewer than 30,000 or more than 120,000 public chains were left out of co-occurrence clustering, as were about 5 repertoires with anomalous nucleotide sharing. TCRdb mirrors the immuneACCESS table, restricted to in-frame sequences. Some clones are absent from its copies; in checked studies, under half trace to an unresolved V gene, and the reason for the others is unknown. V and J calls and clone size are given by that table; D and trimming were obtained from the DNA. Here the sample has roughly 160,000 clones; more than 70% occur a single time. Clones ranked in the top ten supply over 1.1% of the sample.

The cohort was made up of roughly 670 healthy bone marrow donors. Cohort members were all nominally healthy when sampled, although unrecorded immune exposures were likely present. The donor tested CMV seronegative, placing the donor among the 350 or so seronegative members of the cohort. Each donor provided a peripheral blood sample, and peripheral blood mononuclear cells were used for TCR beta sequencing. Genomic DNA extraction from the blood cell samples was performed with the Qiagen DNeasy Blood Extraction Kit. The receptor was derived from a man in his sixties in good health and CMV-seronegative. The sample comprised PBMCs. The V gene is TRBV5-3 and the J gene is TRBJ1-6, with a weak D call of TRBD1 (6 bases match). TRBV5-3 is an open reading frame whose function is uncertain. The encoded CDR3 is CARIDTMDSRGFHSPLHF. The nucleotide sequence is TGTGCCAGAATCGATACTATGGACAGCAGAGGTTTTCACTCACCCCTCCACTTT.